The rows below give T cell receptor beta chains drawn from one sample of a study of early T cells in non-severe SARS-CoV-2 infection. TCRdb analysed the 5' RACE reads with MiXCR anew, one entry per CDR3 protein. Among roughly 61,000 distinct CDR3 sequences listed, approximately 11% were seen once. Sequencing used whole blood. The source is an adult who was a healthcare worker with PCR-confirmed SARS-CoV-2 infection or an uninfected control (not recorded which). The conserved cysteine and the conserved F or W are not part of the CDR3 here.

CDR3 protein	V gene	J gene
ASSPKGRQGATMHYGYT	TRBV18	TRBJ1-2
ASSLQITDTQY	TRBV7-2	TRBJ2-3
ASSLDGGFTGTQY	TRBV5-4	TRBJ2-3
ACSNPGASTEKLF	TRBV30	TRBJ1-4
AWSLPGELF	TRBV30	TRBJ2-2
ASKERGLRDTQY	TRBV27	TRBJ2-3
ASIPSTGDEQF	TRBV7-8	TRBJ2-1
ASSFSRGPPDTQY	TRBV27	TRBJ2-3
ASSTWDRALSYNSPLH	TRBV28	TRBJ1-6
ASSRDADYTDTQY	TRBV12-3/TRBV12-4	TRBJ2-3
ASSPAYEQY	TRBV6-2/TRBV6-3	TRBJ2-7
ASRPGVETQY	TRBV2	TRBJ2-5
ASSLMTGNTIY	TRBV4-3	TRBJ1-3
ASSLTLQETQY	TRBV7-9	TRBJ2-5
AWRDKASYNSPLH	TRBV30	TRBJ1-6
SVRTGGGDGYT	TRBV29-1	TRBJ1-2
ASSLGARGVEQF	TRBV5-1	TRBJ2-1
ASSPPALSNQPQH	TRBV18	TRBJ1-5
ASSQSGANVLT	TRBV4-3	TRBJ2-6
ASSQDRAEGTGELF	TRBV4-3	TRBJ2-2
AWIGLANYGYT	TRBV30	TRBJ1-2
ASSYSITGKYGYT	TRBV6-2/TRBV6-3	TRBJ1-2
ASRFSEMNTEAF	TRBV6-2/TRBV6-3	TRBJ1-1
AIRTSGNTGELF	TRBV10-3	TRBJ2-2
SVLGGSTYEQY	TRBV29-1	TRBJ2-7
ASSSRARGYT	TRBV6-1	TRBJ1-2
ASSGTLGANVLT	TRBV6-2/TRBV6-3	TRBJ2-6
ATTEGGPQETQY	TRBV6-2/TRBV6-3	TRBJ2-5
ASSEFLGQGYEQY	TRBV11-2	TRBJ2-7
ASSGQGEGYEQY	TRBV6-1	TRBJ2-7
ASSLPSQNTGELF	TRBV5-1	TRBJ2-2
ASSPDGNYGYT	TRBV6-5	TRBJ1-2
SVAHYYGYT	TRBV29-1	TRBJ1-2
ASSANSDFTDTQY	TRBV11-3	TRBJ2-3
AWNRRESEKLF	TRBV30	TRBJ1-4
AISAGPVDSPLH	TRBV10-3	TRBJ1-6
ASSPAGTGRYGYT	TRBV12-3/TRBV12-4	TRBJ1-2
SARDSWLRSYEQY	TRBV20-1	TRBJ2-7
ASRFFITEDRNYGYT	TRBV7-2	TRBJ1-2
ASSLVPTAGPLNQPQH	TRBV7-9	TRBJ1-5
PSSSRIRGPGYT	TRBV6-5	TRBJ1-2
ASSDFRGNEQY	TRBV6-1	TRBJ2-7
ASRTTELGYHEQF	TRBV7-9	TRBJ2-1
ASSSDPNSPLH	TRBV7-3	TRBJ1-6